Listed below are T cell receptor beta chains from one sample, sequenced in a study of T cell repertoires in cytomegalovirus infection. MiXCR, applied by TCRdb to the reads, yields one record per CDR3 protein. The table lists around 300,000 distinct CDR3 sequences, more than 9% of them singletons. The sequenced sample consisted of PBMCs. All receptors derive from a human donor in good health (CMV status not recorded). Some clones in this sample may be carry-over from other donors' samples. The CDR3 runs from the conserved cysteine through the conserved F or W. The D gene is left open where the match is weak. Size is omitted from some rows. Given values are once, few, many or a class for expanded clones.

j_gene | v_gene | d_gene | abundance | CDR3aa | CDR3nt
TRBJ2-1 | TRBV10-3 | TRBD2 | few | CAISEPSRGTGGNEQFF | TGTGCCATCAGTGAGCCGTCCAGAGGGACGGGGGGCAATGAGCAGTTCTTC
TRBJ2-7 | TRBV28 | NA | few | CASSFSAYEQYF | TGTGCCAGCAGTTTTTCAGCCTACGAGCAGTACTTC
TRBJ2-2 | TRBV7-9 | NA | many | CASGYIDGTRRTGELFF | TGTGCCAGCGGATACATTGACGGGACTCGGCGGACCGGGGAGCTGTTTTTT
TRBJ1-1 | TRBV19 | NA | NA | CASSIGTVNTEAFF | TGTGCCAGTAGTATTGGGACGGTGAACACTGAAGCTTTCTTT
TRBJ1-1 | TRBV12-3/TRBV12-4 | TRBD1 | few | CASSHRTGKNTEAFF | TGTGCCAGCAGTCACAGGACAGGGAAAAACACTGAAGCTTTCTTT
TRBJ2-7 | TRBV29-1 | NA | NA | CSVEGLDWNEQYF | TGCAGCGTTGAAGGGCTAGATTGGAACGAGCAGTACTTC
TRBJ1-5 | TRBV28 | NA | many | CASSFSSGSRNQPQHF | TGTGCCAGCAGTTTCTCATCCGGATCTCGCAATCAGCCCCAGCATTTT
TRBJ1-2 | TRBV20-1 | NA | NA | CSARGMTGYGYTF | TGCAGTGCTAGGGGGATGACGGGCTATGGCTACACCTTC
TRBJ1-2 | TRBV7-2 | NA | many | CASSLQSFYGYTF | TGTGCCAGCAGCTTACAGAGTTTCTATGGCTACACCTTC
TRBJ2-2 | TRBV19 | NA | NA | CASSIQGSTGELFF | TGTGCCAGTAGTATCCAGGGGTCCACCGGGGAGCTGTTTTTT
TRBJ2-5 | TRBV7-3 | NA | once | CASSLSSVLETQYF | TGTGCCAGCAGCTTAAGCTCCGTGCTGGAGACCCAGTACTTC
TRBJ1-1 | TRBV7-2 | NA | many | CASSLFEGTEAFF | TGTGCCAGCAGCTTATTCGAGGGAACTGAAGCTTTCTTT
TRBJ2-7 | TRBV28 | TRBD2 | few | CATHGGGGYEQYF | TGTGCCACCCACGGGGGGGGAGGCTACGAGCAGTACTTC
TRBJ1-2 | TRBV20-1 | NA | many | CSARAPGGSPSGYTF | TGCAGTGCTAGAGCCCCTGGTGGGTCCCCATCTGGCTACACCTTC
TRBJ1-3 | TRBV7-2 | NA | many | CASSSLSTGNTIYF | TGTGCCAGCAGCTCCCTCTCAACCGGAAACACCATATATTTT
TRBJ1-6 | TRBV6-6 | NA | few | CASKQLYNSPLHF | TGTGCCAGCAAACAGCTCTATAATTCACCCCTCCACTTT
TRBJ2-2 | TRBV7-3 | NA | many | CASSFFKPGLGGGELFF | TGTGCCAGCAGCTTTTTTAAGCCGGGCCTCGGGGGCGGGGAGCTGTTTTTT
TRBJ1-2 | TRBV7-2 | TRBD1 | many | CASSYRDSGYTF | TGTGCCAGCAGCTACCGGGACAGTGGCTACACCTTC
TRBJ1-2 | TRBV6-2/TRBV6-3 | NA | few | CASSPRRGTIYTF | TGTGCCAGCAGTCCTCGCAGGGGTACGATCTACACCTTC
TRBJ2-3 | TRBV4-3 | NA | NA | CASSQERKKTDTQYF | TGCGCCAGCAGCCAAGAGCGTAAAAAAACAGATACGCAGTATTTT
TRBJ1-4 | TRBV5-6 | NA | NA | CASSLAPTANEKLFF | TGTGCCAGCAGCTTGGCGCCGACAGCTAATGAAAAACTGTTTTTT
TRBJ2-1 | TRBV7-2 | TRBD2 | many | CASSPQAGALANEQFF | TGTGCCAGCAGCCCCCAAGCGGGAGCTCTCGCCAATGAGCAGTTCTTC
TRBJ2-3 | TRBV7-2 | TRBD2 | many | CASSLWGGRSTDTQYF | TGTGCCAGCAGCTTATGGGGGGGGAGAAGCACAGATACGCAGTATTTT
TRBJ1-1 | TRBV9 | NA | few | CASSEYRGGTEAFF | TGTGCCAGCAGCGAATATCGGGGGGGCACTGAAGCTTTCTTT
TRBJ2-3 | TRBV7-2 | TRBD2 | many | CASSRGEDTQYF | TGTGCCAGCAGCCGGGGGGAGGATACGCAGTATTTT
TRBJ2-2 | TRBV7-8 | NA | few | CASSSGADTGELFF | TGTGCCAGCAGCTCGGGCGCCGACACCGGGGAGCTGTTTTTT
TRBJ2-4 | TRBV7-9 | NA | many | CASSRSELLAKNIQYF | TGTGCCAGCAGCCGTAGTGAACTCTTAGCCAAAAACATTCAGTACTTC
TRBJ1-4 | TRBV28 | NA | few | CASSQTGASNEKLFF | TGTGCCAGCAGTCAGACAGGCGCCTCTAATGAAAAACTGTTTTTT
TRBJ2-5 | TRBV5-1 | NA | NA | CASSLEGRQETQYF | TGCGCCAGCAGCTTGGAAGGACGTCAAGAGACCCAGTACTTC